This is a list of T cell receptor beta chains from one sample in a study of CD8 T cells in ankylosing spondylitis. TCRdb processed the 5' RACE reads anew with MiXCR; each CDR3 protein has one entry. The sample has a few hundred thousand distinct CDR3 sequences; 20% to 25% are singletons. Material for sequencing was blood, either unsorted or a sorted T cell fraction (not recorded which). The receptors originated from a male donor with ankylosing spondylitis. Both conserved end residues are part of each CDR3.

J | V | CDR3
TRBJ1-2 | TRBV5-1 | CASSFGTGNYGYTF
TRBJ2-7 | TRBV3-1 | CASSQGISGPYEQYF
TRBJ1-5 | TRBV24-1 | CGTSDNMTTGGLPLADQPQHF
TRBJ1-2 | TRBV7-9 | CASSPGTGRPYTF
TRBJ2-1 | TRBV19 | CASTVLGSNEQFF
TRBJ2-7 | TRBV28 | CASMGTSGIYEQYF
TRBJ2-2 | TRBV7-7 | CASSLGATTTGELFF
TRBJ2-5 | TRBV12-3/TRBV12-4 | CASRARGGKQETQYF
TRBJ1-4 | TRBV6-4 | CASSEQGQANEKLFF
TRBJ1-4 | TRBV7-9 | CASSPGTGAYEKLFF
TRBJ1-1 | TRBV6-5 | CASSYHSGVNTEAFF
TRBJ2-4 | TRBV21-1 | CASSTLTGAKNIQYF
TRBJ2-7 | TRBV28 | CASSLLRLVMQYEQYF
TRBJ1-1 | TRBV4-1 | CASSQQQTGLNTEAFF
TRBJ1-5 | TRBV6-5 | CASSWGQGANQPQHF
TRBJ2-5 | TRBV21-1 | CASLQGQGRETQYF
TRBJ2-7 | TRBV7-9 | CASSEQSYEQYF
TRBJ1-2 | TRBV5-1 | CASSFGGRSYGYTF
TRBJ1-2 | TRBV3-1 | CASTLTNVYGYTF
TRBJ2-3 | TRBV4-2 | CASSQEQRVTTDTQYF
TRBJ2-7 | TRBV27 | CASSLLPRGEQYF
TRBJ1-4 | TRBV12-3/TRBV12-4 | CASRDRATNEKLFF
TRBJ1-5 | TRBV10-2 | CASSEIGTGAAQTQPQHF
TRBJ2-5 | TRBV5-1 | CASSLDSGPGTQYF
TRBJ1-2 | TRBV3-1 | CASSQVPDSPSGYTF
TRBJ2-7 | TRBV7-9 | CASSLARGQGSTYEQYF
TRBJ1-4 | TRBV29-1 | CSVGGGIGEKLFF
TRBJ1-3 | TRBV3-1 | CASSQDRGTGNTIYF
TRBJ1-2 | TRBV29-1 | CSVGGWTLKTF
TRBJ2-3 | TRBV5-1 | CASSLVGGYTDTQYF
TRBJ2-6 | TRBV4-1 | CASSHRTGAGANVLTF
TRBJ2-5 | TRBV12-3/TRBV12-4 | CASSLPGPWETQYF
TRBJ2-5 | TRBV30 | CAWILWGTQYF
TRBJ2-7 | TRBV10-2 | CASSEPRGVKVYEQYF
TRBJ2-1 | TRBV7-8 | CASSLEAGLRVNEQFF
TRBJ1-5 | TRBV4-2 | CASSQDQFGGYSNQPQHF
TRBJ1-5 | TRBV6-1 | CASNPSNQPQHF
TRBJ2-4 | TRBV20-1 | CSARHEGAKNIQYF
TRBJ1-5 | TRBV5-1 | CASSLAGGQGNQPQHF
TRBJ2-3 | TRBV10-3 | CAIRTGQASDTQYF
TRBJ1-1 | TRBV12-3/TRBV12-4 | CASRPAPGGTEAFF
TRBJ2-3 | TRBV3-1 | CASRRLAGNTDTQYF
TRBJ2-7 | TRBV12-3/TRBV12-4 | CASSKQGAGEQYF
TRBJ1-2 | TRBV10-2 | CASSPSLSGYTF
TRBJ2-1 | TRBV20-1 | CSARDLVQTSGILIGYNEQFF
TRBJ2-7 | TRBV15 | CATSRDVGDEQYF
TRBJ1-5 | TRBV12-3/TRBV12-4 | CASSLNLGGTNQPQHF
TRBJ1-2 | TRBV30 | CAWRVNPSGYTF
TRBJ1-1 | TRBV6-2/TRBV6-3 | CASSFIPTVDTEAFF
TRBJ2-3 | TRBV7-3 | CASSLMGVRTDTQYF
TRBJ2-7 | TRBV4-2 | CASSQDQASGSYEQYF
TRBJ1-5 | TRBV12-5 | CASGHAGTANLGNQPQHF
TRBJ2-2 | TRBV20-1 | CSARAISAGELFF
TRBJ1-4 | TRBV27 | CASRPGGGGEKLFF
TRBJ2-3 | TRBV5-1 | CASRTNRLPSTDTQYF